The entry that follows covers one TCR beta chain sequence. As processed by the authors: Scientists estimated how many nucleated cells there were by amplifying reference gene primers. Sequencing used immunoSEQ multiplex PCR; TCRdb keeps in-frame clones, though not all of them. For V, J and clone size, that table is used; D and trimming come from the DNA. Of 240,000 or so clones in the sample, about 80% were seen once. The data stem from a study of blood T cell repertoires in COVID-19. On the study more broadly: Italy, Spain and the United States were the sources of the convalescent and acute COVID-19 samples.

V lost 1 base, J lost 8 bases, and 10 bases stayed unmatched. This CDR3 region has 15 residues. The germline CDR1 and CDR2 sequences are LNHDA and SQIVND (reference sequence). The sample was peripheral blood. The chain joins TRBV19 to TRBJ1-2; 7 positions agree with TRBD1. The source is a woman aged 80 or older with acute or convalescent COVID-19. The CDR3 is CASSIADRRLIGYTF. The CDR3, as DNA: TGTGCCAGTAGTATAGCGGACAGGAGATTGATCGGCTACACCTTC.